This TCR beta chain was identified in a study of human T cells and chemical hapten exposure. Study results and caveats: Expanded TCRs formed significantly more large CDR3 similarity clusters than controls.

Germline values: CDR1 KGHSH, CDR2 LQKENI. Trimming cost V 6 bases and J 7 bases, with 15 bases left between them. The length of the CDR3 is 13 residues. This clonotype was detected ten times or more. Its antigen is not known. Time point noted: patch test 2, 6 weeks after DPC sensitization. Documented treatment: therapeutic diphenylcyclopropenone sensitization with weekly scalp DPC. Per the original methods: Per-sample TCR counts ranged from about 20,000 to 690,600, median roughly 87,000. A single record per CDR3 protein comes from TCRdb applying MiXCR to the RACE reads. TCRdb's processing, not the authors' own work, is the source of the V and J calls. The sample includes tens of thousands of distinct CDR3 sequences, roughly 10% of them seen just once.

The TCR was taken from a woman in her twenties or thirties with alopecia areata. Some clones in this sample may be carry-over from other donors' samples. The sequences come from whole blood, collected in connection with sensitization to the hapten diphenylcyclopropenone (DPC). The chain carries TRBV18 and TRBJ1-1, with a weak D call TRBD1 (5 bases). DNA for the CDR3: TGTGCCAGCTCCGAACCGCGTAGGGGTGAAGCTTTCTTT. Amino acids: CASSEPRRGEAFF.